What follows describes a single TCR beta chain. Its antigen is not identified. These data are taken from a study of OX40 agonist ivuxolimab in advanced cancers. General observations from the study: There was clonal expansion of CD4+ and CD8+ blood T cells by week 6 at 0.1 to 3.0 mg/kg. On average, CD8+ T cells had more expanded clones than CD4+. Antigen specificity remained undetermined for the expanded peripheral T cells.

The V gene lost 4 bases and the J gene lost 6 bases, with 10 bases spanning the gap. In germline, CDR1 is LNHDA, CDR2 SQIVND (reference sequence). The CDR3 spans 13 residues. Sequenced by immunoSEQ multiplex PCR; TCRdb stores in-frame clones only, minus some. The table lists more than 45,000 clones, 80% to 90% of them singletons. Sequencing was performed on CD4+ or CD8+ T cells sorted from blood, taken in a trial of the OX40 agonist ivuxolimab. This sequence was found in an adult with an advanced solid tumor such as melanoma, head and neck, liver or kidney cancer. The chain is built from TRBV19 and TRBJ1-5; no reliable D call. CDR3 nucleotides: TGTGCCAGTAGTAGCACGATATCTCAGCCCCAGCATTTT. It is translated as CASSSTISQPQHF.